This TCR beta chain was observed in a study of OX40 agonist ivuxolimab in advanced cancers. For the wider study: Ivuxolimab, which targeted the costimulatory receptor OX40 (CD134), was an agonistic, fully human IgG2 monoclonal antibody. Intravenous ivuxolimab was administered to patients every 2 weeks at six dose levels: 0.01, 0.1, 0.3, 1.5, 3 and 10 mg/kg. Of the approximately 50 dose-escalation patients, hepatocellular carcinoma was present in 19, melanoma in about 15, renal cell carcinoma in 9 and head and neck cancer in 9. In the dose-escalation cohort, approximately 82% of patients were male, and the mean age was roughly 60 years with a range of roughly 20 to 85. Prior anti-PD-1, anti-PD-L1 or anti-CTLA-4 therapy was permitted, and approximately 42% of dose-escalation patients had received checkpoint inhibitors. Partial responses were achieved by three dose-escalation patients, of whom one had hepatocellular carcinoma and two had cutaneous melanoma. Peripheral TCRbeta sequencing was intended to test whether TCR sequence diversity was altered and clonal T-cell expansion was caused by ivuxolimab. The paper reports the monotherapy dose-escalation portion (N ≈ 50 patients) of the phase I ivuxolimab trial. Paper-wide results and their limitations: Low levels of normalized T-cell clonal expansion were also shown by some nonresponding patients. After ivuxolimab, CD8+ T cells had more expanded clones than CD4+ T cells on average. In partial responders in the 0.1-3.0 mg/kg groups, normalized peripheral clonal expansion was found to be among the lowest, especially among CD8+ T cells. At doses of 0.1 to 3.0 mg/kg, clonal expansion of both CD4+ and CD8+ T cells in blood was seen between baseline and week 6. The antigen specificity of the peripheral T cells that underwent clonal expansion was not determined.

As for this clone: The specificity of this receptor is unknown. No much larger clone exists at a distance of one base, and base qualities are not known.

For sequencing of the TCRbeta CDR3 region, genomic DNA was extracted from the sorted cells. The immunoSEQ Assay was used to sequence the TCRbeta CDR3 regions. This immuneACCESS table, as held by TCRdb, lists in-frame sequences with V and J called but not all clones. Of the missing ones, under half trace to an unresolved V gene in checked studies; the others have no known cause. The sample table records approximately 89,000 clones; approximately 91% of these occur just once. The ten largest make up 0.25% to 0.3% of the sample. Trimmed from V: 4 bases; trimmed from J: 4 bases; junction bases lacking a gene match: 6. The germline V gene (reference sequence) specifies LNHDA as CDR1 and SQIVND as CDR2. Measured from the cysteine to the phenylalanine, the CDR3 is 15 residues long. Solely the CDR3 DNA is kept, with 45 bases framed from the first base. The trial excluded patients who had a history of autoimmune disease or who were on systemic immunosuppression. Peripheral blood for TCR sequencing was drawn from every dose cohort at baseline, at cycle 4 day 1 and at cycle 7 day 1. The samples were taken from a phase I, first-in-human, multicenter, open-label dose-escalation trial of ivuxolimab. Adults with locally advanced or metastatic melanoma, renal cell carcinoma, hepatocellular carcinoma or head and neck squamous cell carcinoma were enrolled in the trial. Before TCR sequencing, CD4+ and CD8+ T cells were separately sorted from peripheral blood.

The source material was CD4+ or CD8+ T cells sorted from blood, sampled in a trial of the OX40 agonist ivuxolimab. This receptor was obtained from an adult with an advanced solid tumor such as melanoma, head and neck, liver or kidney cancer. The chain uses TRBV19 and TRBJ1-2, with 10 bases aligning to TRBD1. The CDR3 corresponds to CASSRDRGLPYGYTF. The DNA sequence is given as TGTGCCAGTAGTAGGGACAGGGGCCTTCCCTATGGCTACACCTTC.